This T cell receptor beta chain was observed in a study of metastatic and nonmetastatic thyroid tumors. Authors' data handling: Construction of a distant-metastasis classifier for papillary thyroid cancer relied on CDR3 differences across clinicopathological groups. TCRdb re-called the PCR reads via MiXCR. For this entry, the V and J calls and clone size follow TCRdb and not the study's own pipeline. Of 30,000 to 40,000 clones in the sample, 15% to 20% were seen once. Looked up from germline, CDR1 is SGHTS and CDR2 is YDEGEE. This CDR3 is 14 amino acids long. No patient had received any treatment before thyroid surgery. This clone was counted between two and nine times. This may stem from a read error, because a much larger clone lies one nucleotide away. The same CDR3 arises from other DNA sequences in this sample as well.

The chain recombines TRBV5-8 with TRBJ2-3, with D maybe TRBD1 (6 bases). The clonotype was recovered from a female donor with papillary thyroid cancer or a benign thyroid nodule (not recorded which). Some clones in this sample may be carry-over from other donors' samples. The sequencing sample was made of blood. For the CDR3, the DNA is TGCGCCAGCAGCAAGGGACACAAAACAGATACGCAGTATTTT. Residues: CASSKGHKTDTQYF.